This TCR beta chain derives from a study of CD8+ T cells in alopecia areata. About the research overall: Once tofacitinib had been taken for 6 to 18 months, 6 months off drug followed. Overall study results and limits: Compared with normal scalp, lesional scalp had higher clonality and more expanded CD8+ clones.

Losses at the gene ends were 3 bases for V and 7 bases for J; bases not matched to a gene: 11. CDR3 size: 15 residues. Looked up from germline, CDR1 is LNHDA and CDR2 is SQIVND (reference sequence). Investigators isolated RNA and reverse transcribed it into cDNA to act as the sequencing template. Sequencing used immunoSEQ multiplex PCR; TCRdb keeps in-frame clones, though not all of them. Of around 7,800 clones in the sample, less than 80% were seen once. Concerning this clone itself: Its antigen remains unidentified.

In alopecia areata patients, both lesional scalp punch biopsies and peripheral blood were collected. Here the sequenced sample was skin, taken at week 0. The source of this sequence is a human donor with alopecia areata. V usage is TRBV19 and J usage is TRBJ1-1; 7 bases agree with TRBD1. The CDR3 is CASSIYGDSRIEAFF. Written as DNA, the CDR3 is TGTGCCAGTAGTATTTATGGGGACAGCCGTATTGAAGCTTTCTTT. Full variable domain (missing parts from reference TRBV19 and TRBJ1-1): DGGITQSPKYLFRKEGQNVTLSCEQNLNHDAMYWYRQDPGQGLRLIYYSQIVNDFQKGDIAEGYSVSREKKESFPLTVTSAQKNPTAFYLCASSIYGDSRIEAFFGQGTRLTVV.